These T cell receptor beta chains were read from a single sample in a study of beta chain features in type 1 diabetes. Using immunoSEQ multiplex PCR, the repertoire was profiled, and TCRdb retains in-frame clones only, with some absent. This table has 350,000 to 450,000 clones, roughly 12% appearing once. Material for sequencing was naive CD4+ T cells from blood. These TCRs come from a woman younger than 30 with type 1 diabetes. Both conserved end residues are trimmed from each CDR3. The D gene is left open where the match is weak.

d_gene: TRBD2; j_gene: TRBJ2-1; v_gene: TRBV18; len: 15; CDR3aa: ASSPPRASGGNNEQF
d_gene: NA; j_gene: TRBJ2-3; v_gene: TRBV29-1; len: 10; CDR3aa: SVRGNTDTQY
d_gene: TRBD2; j_gene: TRBJ2-3; v_gene: TRBV4-3; len: 13; CDR3aa: ASSQQAGGSDTQY
d_gene: NA; j_gene: NA; v_gene: TRBV25-1; len: 12; CDR3aa: ASSLQAGSYEQY
d_gene: TRBD2; j_gene: TRBJ2-3; v_gene: TRBV6-5; len: 12; CDR3aa: ASSPGLAGDTQY
d_gene: TRBD1; j_gene: TRBJ1-2; v_gene: TRBV6-5; len: 14; CDR3aa: ASSYGTGARNYGYT
d_gene: NA; j_gene: TRBJ1-6; v_gene: TRBV2; len: 13; CDR3aa: ASSAGSSYNSPLH
d_gene: TRBD2; j_gene: TRBJ2-3; v_gene: TRBV11-2; len: 14; CDR3aa: ASSSGLAGFTDTQY
d_gene: TRBD2; j_gene: TRBJ2-1; v_gene: TRBV9; len: 14; CDR3aa: ASSVGSSGSYTEQF
d_gene: NA; j_gene: TRBJ2-7; v_gene: TRBV7-9; len: 14; CDR3aa: ASSLGTLEGKNEQY
d_gene: NA; j_gene: TRBJ2-7; v_gene: TRBV18; len: 14; CDR3aa: ASSPISAGTSYEQY
d_gene: NA; j_gene: TRBJ2-1; v_gene: TRBV7-9; len: 14; CDR3aa: ASSPIAGISYNEQF
d_gene: NA; j_gene: TRBJ2-7; v_gene: TRBV19; len: 12; CDR3aa: ASSTPGTPYEQY
d_gene: NA; j_gene: TRBJ2-6; v_gene: TRBV10-3; len: 14; CDR3aa: AINRDISSGANVLT
d_gene: TRBD2; j_gene: TRBJ2-1; v_gene: TRBV4-1; len: 16; CDR3aa: ASSQDLSSGLGYNEQF
d_gene: NA; j_gene: TRBJ2-7; v_gene: TRBV6-6; len: 12; CDR3aa: ASSYNRGTYEQY
d_gene: TRBD1; j_gene: TRBJ2-5; v_gene: TRBV15; len: 14; CDR3aa: ATSRATGTGGETQY
d_gene: NA; j_gene: TRBJ2-3; v_gene: TRBV7-9; len: 11; CDR3aa: ASSPQAVYTQY
d_gene: TRBD1; j_gene: TRBJ1-1; v_gene: TRBV30; len: 10; CDR3aa: AWSPGTGVTF
d_gene: NA; j_gene: TRBJ2-7; v_gene: TRBV30; len: 11; CDR3aa: ASATGSPYEQY
d_gene: NA; j_gene: TRBJ1-5; v_gene: TRBV6-6; len: 12; CDR3aa: ASTRWNSNQPQH
d_gene: TRBD1; j_gene: TRBJ2-7; v_gene: TRBV6-5; len: 13; CDR3aa: ASSLSGTGFYEQY
d_gene: TRBD2; j_gene: TRBJ2-7; v_gene: TRBV30; len: 13; CDR3aa: AWSRGGSSPYEQY
d_gene: TRBD2; j_gene: TRBJ2-5; v_gene: TRBV7-3; len: 13; CDR3aa: ASSPSGGPYSLQY
d_gene: TRBD1; j_gene: TRBJ2-1; v_gene: TRBV10-3; len: 11; CDR3aa: AVHSPDRDEQF
d_gene: NA; j_gene: TRBJ1-1; v_gene: TRBV27; len: 10; CDR3aa: ASASVNTEAF
d_gene: TRBD2; j_gene: TRBJ2-1; v_gene: TRBV30; len: 14; CDR3aa: AWGKKTSGAYNEQF
d_gene: NA; j_gene: TRBJ2-7; v_gene: TRBV18; len: 12; CDR3aa: ASSWRGQTYEQY
d_gene: NA; j_gene: TRBJ2-7; v_gene: TRBV7-9; len: 12; CDR3aa: ASSQMDGLYEQY
d_gene: NA; j_gene: TRBJ1-5; v_gene: TRBV28; len: 11; CDR3aa: ATCRTRNQPQH
d_gene: NA; j_gene: TRBJ2-5; v_gene: TRBV9; len: 11; CDR3aa: ASSVASDQTQY
d_gene: TRBD2; j_gene: TRBJ2-3; v_gene: TRBV11-2; len: 14; CDR3aa: ARGAPSGGIGDTQY
d_gene: TRBD2; j_gene: TRBJ2-7; v_gene: TRBV4-1; len: 15; CDR3aa: ASSGPGTSGRPYEQY
d_gene: NA; j_gene: TRBJ1-4; v_gene: TRBV4-2; len: 12; CDR3aa: ASSQGEKREKLF
d_gene: TRBD1; j_gene: TRBJ2-2; v_gene: TRBV19; len: 12; CDR3aa: ASNRGLDTGELF
d_gene: NA; j_gene: TRBJ1-2; v_gene: TRBV11-2; len: 10; CDR3aa: ASSLDGYGYT
d_gene: TRBD1; j_gene: TRBJ1-4; v_gene: TRBV15; len: 14; CDR3aa: ATSTDRAATNEKLF
d_gene: NA; j_gene: TRBJ2-7; v_gene: TRBV7-2; len: 11; CDR3aa: ASSRGTIYEQY
d_gene: NA; j_gene: TRBJ2-3; v_gene: TRBV11-1; len: 10; CDR3aa: ASMRSTDTQY
d_gene: TRBD2; j_gene: TRBJ2-3; v_gene: TRBV5-1; len: 15; CDR3aa: ASSIGLAGGLTDTQY
d_gene: TRBD1; j_gene: TRBJ1-2; v_gene: TRBV18; len: 11; CDR3aa: ASSPDRAHGYT
d_gene: NA; j_gene: TRBJ2-3; v_gene: TRBV6-5; len: 11; CDR3aa: ASSYPGRDTQY
d_gene: TRBD2; j_gene: TRBJ2-5; v_gene: TRBV5-4; len: 14; CDR3aa: ASSLAPSGGEETQY
d_gene: NA; j_gene: TRBJ2-1; v_gene: TRBV19; len: 12; CDR3aa: ASKRTGTYNEQF
d_gene: NA; j_gene: TRBJ1-1; v_gene: TRBV7-2; len: 12; CDR3aa: ASSPPGHRLEAF
d_gene: TRBD1; j_gene: TRBJ1-1; v_gene: TRBV7-2; len: 12; CDR3aa: ASSRQGISTEAF
d_gene: NA; j_gene: TRBJ2-2; v_gene: TRBV7-2; len: 14; CDR3aa: ASSQRLAQNTGELF
d_gene: TRBD1; j_gene: TRBJ2-7; v_gene: TRBV9; len: 14; CDR3aa: ASSVAGQGAVYEQY
d_gene: NA; j_gene: TRBJ2-7; v_gene: TRBV11-1; len: 10; CDR3aa: ASSSQAYEQY
d_gene: NA; j_gene: TRBJ2-7; v_gene: TRBV6-5; len: 11; CDR3aa: ASRPGTLGEQY
d_gene: TRBD1; j_gene: TRBJ2-5; v_gene: TRBV2; len: 14; CDR3aa: ASRKTQGLKWETQY
d_gene: NA; j_gene: TRBJ2-2; v_gene: TRBV9; len: 13; CDR3aa: ASSVVPTNPGELF
d_gene: TRBD1; j_gene: TRBJ1-5; v_gene: TRBV13; len: 11; CDR3aa: ASSHRPGDRLH
d_gene: TRBD2; j_gene: TRBJ2-1; v_gene: TRBV30; len: 14; CDR3aa: AWSLRGLAGANEQF
d_gene: TRBD2; j_gene: TRBJ2-1; v_gene: TRBV7-3; len: 13; CDR3aa: ASSLIGLADNEQF
d_gene: TRBD2; j_gene: TRBJ2-1; v_gene: TRBV4-2; len: 13; CDR3aa: ASSQGLAGMEEQF
d_gene: NA; j_gene: TRBJ1-4; v_gene: TRBV9; len: 12; CDR3aa: ASSVAGGREKLF